This TCR beta chain came from a study of T cells expressing NK-cell markers. At the level of the study: Repertoire data for TCR beta were derived from sorted T cells (CD3+CD56+NKG2C+, CD3+CD56+NKG2C- and CD3+CD56-NKG2C+).

Germline-derived CDR1 and CDR2 are SEHNR and FQNEAQ (reference sequence). This CDR3 contains 13 residues. A 5'RACE template switching approach incorporating UMIs was used to make TCR beta cDNA. TCRdb reworked the 5' RACE reads into one entry per CDR3 protein, no DNA. Its clone listing holds 200,000 to 300,000 distinct CDR3 sequences. The chain couples TRBV7-9 to TRBJ1-1. This TCR was recovered from a man between 18 and 35 years old in good health. The sequenced sample was blood T cells: a sorted CD56 or NKG2C T cell subset, CD4+ or CD8+ T cells, or bulk PBMC T cells (not recorded which). The CDR3 region is CASSLVRSEEAFF.